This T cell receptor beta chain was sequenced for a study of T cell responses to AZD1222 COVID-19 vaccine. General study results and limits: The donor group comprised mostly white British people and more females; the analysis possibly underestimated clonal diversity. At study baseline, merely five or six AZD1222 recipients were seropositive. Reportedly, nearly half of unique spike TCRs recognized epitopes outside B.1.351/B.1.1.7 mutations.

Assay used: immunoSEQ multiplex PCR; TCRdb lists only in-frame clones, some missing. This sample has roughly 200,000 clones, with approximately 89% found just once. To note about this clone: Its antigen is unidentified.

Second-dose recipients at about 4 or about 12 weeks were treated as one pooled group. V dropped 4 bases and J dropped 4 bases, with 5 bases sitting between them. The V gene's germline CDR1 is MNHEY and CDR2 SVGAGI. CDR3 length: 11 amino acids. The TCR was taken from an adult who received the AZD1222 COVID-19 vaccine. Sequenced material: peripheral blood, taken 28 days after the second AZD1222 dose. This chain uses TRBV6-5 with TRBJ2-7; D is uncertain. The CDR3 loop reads CASSSNYEQYF. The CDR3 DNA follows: TGTGCCAGCAGTTCCAATTACGAGCAGTACTTC.